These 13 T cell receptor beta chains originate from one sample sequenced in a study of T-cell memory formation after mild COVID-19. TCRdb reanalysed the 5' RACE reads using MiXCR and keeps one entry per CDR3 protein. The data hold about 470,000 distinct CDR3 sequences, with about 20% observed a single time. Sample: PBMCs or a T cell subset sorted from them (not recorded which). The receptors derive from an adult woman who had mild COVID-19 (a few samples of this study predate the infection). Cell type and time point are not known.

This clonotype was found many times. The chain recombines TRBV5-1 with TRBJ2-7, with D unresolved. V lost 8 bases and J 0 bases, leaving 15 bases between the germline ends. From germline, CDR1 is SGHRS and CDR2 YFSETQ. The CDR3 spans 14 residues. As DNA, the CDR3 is TGCGCCAGGGGGTCGAGTGGTCCCTCCTACGAGCAGTACTTC. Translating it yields CARGSSGPSYEQYF.

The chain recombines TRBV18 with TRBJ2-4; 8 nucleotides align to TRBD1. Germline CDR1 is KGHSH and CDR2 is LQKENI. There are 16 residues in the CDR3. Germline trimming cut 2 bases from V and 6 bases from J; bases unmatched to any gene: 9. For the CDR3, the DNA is TGTGCCAGCTCACCAGCACGTATCGGACAGGGAAACATTCAGTACTTC. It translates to CASSPARIGQGNIQYF.

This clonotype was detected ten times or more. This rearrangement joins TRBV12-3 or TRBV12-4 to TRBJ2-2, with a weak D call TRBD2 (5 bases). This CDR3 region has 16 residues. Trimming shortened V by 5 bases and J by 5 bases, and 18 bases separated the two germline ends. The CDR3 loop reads CASSHTLGSGTGELFF. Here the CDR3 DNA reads TGTGCCAGCAGTCATACCCTAGGGTCGGGAACCGGGGAGCTGTTTTTT.

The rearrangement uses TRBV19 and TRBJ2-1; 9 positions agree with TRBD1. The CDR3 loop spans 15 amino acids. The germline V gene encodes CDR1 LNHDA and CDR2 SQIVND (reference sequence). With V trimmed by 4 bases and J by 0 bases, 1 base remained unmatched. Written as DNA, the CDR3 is TGTGCCAGTAGTAAGGGACAGGGCTCCTACAATGAGCAGTTCTTC. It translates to CASSKGQGSYNEQFF. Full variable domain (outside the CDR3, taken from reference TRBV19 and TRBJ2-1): DGGITQSPKYLFRKEGQNVTLSCEQNLNHDAMYWYRQDPGQGLRLIYYSQIVNDFQKGDIAEGYSVSREKKESFPLTVTSAQKNPTAFYLCASSKGQGSYNEQFFGPGTRLTVL.

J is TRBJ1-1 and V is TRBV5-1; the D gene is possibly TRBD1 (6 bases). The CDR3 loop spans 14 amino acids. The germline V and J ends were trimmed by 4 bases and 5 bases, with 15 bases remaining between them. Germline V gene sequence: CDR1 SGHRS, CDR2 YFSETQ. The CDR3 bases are TGCGCCAGCAGCCTGTCGGGGGCGTGGACTGAAGCTTTCTTT. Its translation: CASSLSGAWTEAFF.

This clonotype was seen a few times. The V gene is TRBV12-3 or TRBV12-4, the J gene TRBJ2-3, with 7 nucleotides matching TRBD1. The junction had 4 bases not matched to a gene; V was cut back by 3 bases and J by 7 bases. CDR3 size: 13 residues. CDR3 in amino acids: CASSFQGGNTQYF. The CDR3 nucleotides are TGTGCCAGCAGTTTCCAAGGGGGCAATACGCAGTATTTT.

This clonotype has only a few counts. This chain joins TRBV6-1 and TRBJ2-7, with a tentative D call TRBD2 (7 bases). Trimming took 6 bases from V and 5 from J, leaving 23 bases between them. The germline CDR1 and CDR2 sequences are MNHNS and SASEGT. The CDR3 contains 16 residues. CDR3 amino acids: CASRESGGAHFDEQYF. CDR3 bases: TGTGCCAGCAGGGAGAGTGGGGGGGCTCATTTCGACGAGCAGTACTTC.

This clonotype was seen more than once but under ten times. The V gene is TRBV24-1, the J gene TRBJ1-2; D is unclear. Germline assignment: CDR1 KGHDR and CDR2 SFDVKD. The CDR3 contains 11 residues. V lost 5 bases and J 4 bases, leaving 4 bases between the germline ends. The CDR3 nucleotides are TGTGCCACCAGTGTTGGCTATGGCTACACCTTC. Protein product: CATSVGYGYTF.

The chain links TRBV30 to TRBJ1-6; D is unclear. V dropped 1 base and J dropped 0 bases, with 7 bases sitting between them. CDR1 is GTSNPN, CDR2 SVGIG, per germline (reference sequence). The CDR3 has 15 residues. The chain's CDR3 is CAWSGPSSYNSPLHF. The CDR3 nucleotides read TGTGCCTGGAGTGGTCCGAGCTCCTATAATTCACCCCTCCACTTT.

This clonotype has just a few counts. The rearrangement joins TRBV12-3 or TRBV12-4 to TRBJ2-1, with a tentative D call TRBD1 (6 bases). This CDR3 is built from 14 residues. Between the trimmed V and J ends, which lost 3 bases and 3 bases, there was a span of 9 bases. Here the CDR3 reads CASSFQGNYNEQFF. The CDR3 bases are TGTGCCAGCAGTTTTCAGGGGAACTACAATGAGCAGTTCTTC.

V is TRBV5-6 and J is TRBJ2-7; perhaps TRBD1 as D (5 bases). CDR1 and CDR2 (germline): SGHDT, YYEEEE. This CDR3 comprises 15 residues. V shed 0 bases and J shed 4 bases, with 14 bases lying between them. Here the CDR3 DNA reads TGTGCCAGCAGCTTGGCTGGCCGGACAAGTTACGAGCAGTACTTC. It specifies CASSLAGRTSYEQYF.

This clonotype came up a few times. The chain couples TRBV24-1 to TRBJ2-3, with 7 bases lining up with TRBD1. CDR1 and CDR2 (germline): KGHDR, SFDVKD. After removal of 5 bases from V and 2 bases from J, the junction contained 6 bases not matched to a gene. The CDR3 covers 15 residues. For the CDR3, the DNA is TGTGCCACCAGTGGACCAGGGGGAGCCACAGATACGCAGTATTTT. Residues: CATSGPGGATDTQYF.

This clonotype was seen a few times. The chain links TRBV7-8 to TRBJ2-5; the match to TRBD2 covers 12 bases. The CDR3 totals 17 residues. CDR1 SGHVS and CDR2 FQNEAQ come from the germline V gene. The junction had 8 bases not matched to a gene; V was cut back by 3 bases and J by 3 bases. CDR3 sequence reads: CASSLGGLAGPKETQYF. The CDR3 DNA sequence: TGTGCCAGCAGCTTGGGGGGACTAGCGGGCCCCAAAGAGACCCAGTACTTC.